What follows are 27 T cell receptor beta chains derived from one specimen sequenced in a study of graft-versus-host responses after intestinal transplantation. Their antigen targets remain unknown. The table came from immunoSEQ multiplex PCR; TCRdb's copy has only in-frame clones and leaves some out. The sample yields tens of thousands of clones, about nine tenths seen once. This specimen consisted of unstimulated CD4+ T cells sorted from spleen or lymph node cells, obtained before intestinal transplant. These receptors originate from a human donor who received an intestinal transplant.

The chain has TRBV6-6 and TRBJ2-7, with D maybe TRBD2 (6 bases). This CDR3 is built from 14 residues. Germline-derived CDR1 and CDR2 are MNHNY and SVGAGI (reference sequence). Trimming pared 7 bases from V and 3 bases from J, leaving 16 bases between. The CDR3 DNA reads TGTGCCAGCATCGACGCGGGACCATACTACGAGCAGTACTTC. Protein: CASIDAGPYYEQYF.

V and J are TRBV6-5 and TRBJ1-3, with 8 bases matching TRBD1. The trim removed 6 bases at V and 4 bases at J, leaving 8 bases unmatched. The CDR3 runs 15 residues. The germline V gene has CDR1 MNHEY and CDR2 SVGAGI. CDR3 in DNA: TGTGCCAGCAGCCCAGGGGGCTATGACGGAAACACCATATATTTT. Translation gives CASSPGGYDGNTIYF.

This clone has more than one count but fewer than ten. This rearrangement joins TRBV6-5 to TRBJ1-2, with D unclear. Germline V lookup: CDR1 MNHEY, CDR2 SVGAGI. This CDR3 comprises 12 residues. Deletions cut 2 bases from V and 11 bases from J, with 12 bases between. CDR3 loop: CASSYILNGYTF. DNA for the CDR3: TGTGCCAGCAGTTACATCCTCAACGGGTACACCTTC.

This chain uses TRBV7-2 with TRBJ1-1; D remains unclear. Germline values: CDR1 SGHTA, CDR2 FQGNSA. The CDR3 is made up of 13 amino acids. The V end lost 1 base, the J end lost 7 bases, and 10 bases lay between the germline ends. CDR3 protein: CASSLVGEYEAFF. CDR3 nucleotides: TGTGCCAGCAGCTTAGTGGGCGAATATGAAGCTTTCTTT.

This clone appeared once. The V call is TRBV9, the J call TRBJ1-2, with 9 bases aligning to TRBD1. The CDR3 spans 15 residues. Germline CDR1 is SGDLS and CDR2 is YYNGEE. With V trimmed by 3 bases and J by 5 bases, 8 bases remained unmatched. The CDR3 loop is CASSEDGTGRYGYTF. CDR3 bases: TGTGCCAGCAGCGAGGACGGGACAGGGAGGTATGGCTACACCTTC.

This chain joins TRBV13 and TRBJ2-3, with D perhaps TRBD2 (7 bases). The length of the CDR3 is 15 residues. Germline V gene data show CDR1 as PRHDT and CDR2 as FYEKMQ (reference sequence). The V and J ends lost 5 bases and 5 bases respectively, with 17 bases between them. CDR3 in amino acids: CASSQGGAYRDTQYF. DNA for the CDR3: TGTGCCAGCAGCCAAGGGGGGGCCTACCGAGATACGCAGTATTTT.

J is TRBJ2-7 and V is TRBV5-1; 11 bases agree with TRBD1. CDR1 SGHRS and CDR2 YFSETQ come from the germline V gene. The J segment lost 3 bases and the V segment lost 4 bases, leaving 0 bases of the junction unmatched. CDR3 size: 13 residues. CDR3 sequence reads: CASSGTGGYEQYF. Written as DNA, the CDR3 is TGCGCCAGCAGCGGGACAGGGGGCTACGAGCAGTACTTC.

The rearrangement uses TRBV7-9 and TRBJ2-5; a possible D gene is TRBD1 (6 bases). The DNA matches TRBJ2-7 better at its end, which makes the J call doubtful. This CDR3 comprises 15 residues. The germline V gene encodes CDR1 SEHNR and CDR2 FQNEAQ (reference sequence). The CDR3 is CASSPLQGPAYEQYF. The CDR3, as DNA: TGTGCCAGCAGCCCACTTCAGGGGCCGGCCTACGAGCAGTACTTC.

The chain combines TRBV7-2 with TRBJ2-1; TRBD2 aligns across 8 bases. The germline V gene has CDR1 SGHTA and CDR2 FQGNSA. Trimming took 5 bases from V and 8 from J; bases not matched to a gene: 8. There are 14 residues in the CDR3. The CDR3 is CASSGGLGVHEQFF. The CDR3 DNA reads TGTGCCAGCAGCGGGGGACTAGGGGTCCATGAGCAGTTCTTC.

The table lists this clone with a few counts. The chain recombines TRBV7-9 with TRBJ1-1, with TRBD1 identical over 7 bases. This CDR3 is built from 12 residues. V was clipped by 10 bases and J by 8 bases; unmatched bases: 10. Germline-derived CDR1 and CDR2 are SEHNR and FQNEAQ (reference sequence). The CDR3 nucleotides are TGTGCCACACGGCCAGGGGGTTTAGAAGCTTTCTTT. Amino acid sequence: CATRPGGLEAFF.

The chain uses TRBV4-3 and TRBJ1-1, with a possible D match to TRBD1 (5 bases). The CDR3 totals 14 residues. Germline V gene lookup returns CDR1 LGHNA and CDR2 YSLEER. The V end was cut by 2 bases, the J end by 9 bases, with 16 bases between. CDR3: CASSQIGADGQAFF. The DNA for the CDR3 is TGCGCCAGCAGCCAAATAGGGGCCGACGGACAAGCTTTCTTT.

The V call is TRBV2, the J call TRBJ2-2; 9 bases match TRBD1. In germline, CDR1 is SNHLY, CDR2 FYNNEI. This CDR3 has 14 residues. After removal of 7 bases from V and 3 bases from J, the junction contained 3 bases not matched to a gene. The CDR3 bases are TGTGCCAGCACCTGGACAGGGGACACCGGGGAGCTGTTTTTT. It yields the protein CASTWTGDTGELFF.

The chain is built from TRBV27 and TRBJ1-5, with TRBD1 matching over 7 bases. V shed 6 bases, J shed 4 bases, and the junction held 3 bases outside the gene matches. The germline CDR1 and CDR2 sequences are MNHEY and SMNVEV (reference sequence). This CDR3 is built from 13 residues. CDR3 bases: TGTGCCAGCAGATCACAGGGGAATCAGCCCCAGCATTTT. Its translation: CASRSQGNQPQHF.

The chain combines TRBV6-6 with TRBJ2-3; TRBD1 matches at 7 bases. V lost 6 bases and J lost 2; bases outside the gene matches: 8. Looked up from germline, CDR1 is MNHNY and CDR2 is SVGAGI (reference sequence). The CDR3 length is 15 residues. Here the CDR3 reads CASSPRDRHTDTQYF. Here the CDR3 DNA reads TGTGCCAGCAGCCCCCGGGACAGACACACAGATACGCAGTATTTT.

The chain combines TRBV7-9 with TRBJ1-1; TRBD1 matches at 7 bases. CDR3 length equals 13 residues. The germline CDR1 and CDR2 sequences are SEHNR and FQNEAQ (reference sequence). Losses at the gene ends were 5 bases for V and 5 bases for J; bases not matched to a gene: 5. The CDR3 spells CASSRQGRTEAFF. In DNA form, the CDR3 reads TGTGCCAGCAGCCGACAGGGAAGGACTGAAGCTTTCTTT.

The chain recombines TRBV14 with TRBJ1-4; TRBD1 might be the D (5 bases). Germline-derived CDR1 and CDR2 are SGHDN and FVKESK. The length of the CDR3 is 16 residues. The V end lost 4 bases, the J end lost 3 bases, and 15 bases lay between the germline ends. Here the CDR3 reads CASSPTSTAPNEKLFF. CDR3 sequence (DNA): TGTGCCAGCAGCCCCACCTCGACAGCTCCTAATGAAAAACTGTTTTTT.

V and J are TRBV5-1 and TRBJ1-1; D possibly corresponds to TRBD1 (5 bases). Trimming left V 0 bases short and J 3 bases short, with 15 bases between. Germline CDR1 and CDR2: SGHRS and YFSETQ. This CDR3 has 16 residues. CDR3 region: CASSLGNVRGDTEAFF. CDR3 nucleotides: TGCGCCAGCAGCTTGGGCAATGTCCGGGGGGACACTGAAGCTTTCTTT.

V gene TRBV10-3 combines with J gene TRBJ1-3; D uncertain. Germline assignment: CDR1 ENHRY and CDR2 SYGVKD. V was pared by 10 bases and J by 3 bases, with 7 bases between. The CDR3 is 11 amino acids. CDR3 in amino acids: CATLFGNTIYF. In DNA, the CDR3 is TGTGCCACCCTATTTGGAAACACCATATATTTT.

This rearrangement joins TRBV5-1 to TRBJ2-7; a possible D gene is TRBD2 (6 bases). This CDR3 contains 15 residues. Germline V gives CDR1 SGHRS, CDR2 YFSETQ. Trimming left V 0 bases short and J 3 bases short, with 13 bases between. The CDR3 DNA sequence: TGCGCCAGCAGCTTGGCAGGAGGGGTACTCTACGAGCAGTACTTC. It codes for CASSLAGGVLYEQYF.

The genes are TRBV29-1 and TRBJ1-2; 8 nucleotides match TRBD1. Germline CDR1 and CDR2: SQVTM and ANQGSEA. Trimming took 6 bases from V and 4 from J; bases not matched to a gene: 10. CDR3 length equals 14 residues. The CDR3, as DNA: TGCAGCGTAGTACAGGGACAGGTCGGCTATGGCTACACCTTC. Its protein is CSVVQGQVGYGYTF.

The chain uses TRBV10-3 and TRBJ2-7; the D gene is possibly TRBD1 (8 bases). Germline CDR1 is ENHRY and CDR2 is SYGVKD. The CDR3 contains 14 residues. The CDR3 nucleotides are TGTGCTTCAGGCCCACAGGGGGGGATCTACGAGCAGTACTTC. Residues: CASGPQGGIYEQYF.

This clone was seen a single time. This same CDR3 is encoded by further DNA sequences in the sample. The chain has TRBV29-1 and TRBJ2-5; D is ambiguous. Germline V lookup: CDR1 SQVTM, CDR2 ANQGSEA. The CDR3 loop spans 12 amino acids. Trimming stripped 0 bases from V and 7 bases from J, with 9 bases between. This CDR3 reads CSVEDSPRTQYF. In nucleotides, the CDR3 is TGCAGCGTTGAAGATTCTCCGAGGACCCAGTACTTC.

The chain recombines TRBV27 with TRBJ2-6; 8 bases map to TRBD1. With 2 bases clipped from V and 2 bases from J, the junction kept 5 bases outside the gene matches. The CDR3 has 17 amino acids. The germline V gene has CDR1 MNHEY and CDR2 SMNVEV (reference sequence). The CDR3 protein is CASSLMQGAPGANVLTF. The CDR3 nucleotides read TGTGCCAGCAGTTTAATGCAGGGGGCGCCTGGGGCCAACGTCCTGACTTTC.

CDR3 protein: CASSLALGAYEQFF. CDR3 bases: TGTGCCAGCAGCTTAGCGTTGGGGGCCTATGAGCAGTTCTTC. The J gene is TRBJ2-1, the V gene TRBV7-8, with D possibly matching TRBD1 (6 bases). Germline values: CDR1 SGHVS, CDR2 FQNEAQ. This CDR3 has 14 residues. V was clipped by 0 bases and J by 8 bases, with 11 bases between them.

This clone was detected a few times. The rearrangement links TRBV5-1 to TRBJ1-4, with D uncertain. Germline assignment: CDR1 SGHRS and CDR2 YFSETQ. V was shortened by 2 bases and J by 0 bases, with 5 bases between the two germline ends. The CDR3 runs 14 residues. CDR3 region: CASSFSATNEKLFF. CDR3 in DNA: TGCGCCAGCAGCTTCAGTGCAACTAATGAAAAACTGTTTTTT.

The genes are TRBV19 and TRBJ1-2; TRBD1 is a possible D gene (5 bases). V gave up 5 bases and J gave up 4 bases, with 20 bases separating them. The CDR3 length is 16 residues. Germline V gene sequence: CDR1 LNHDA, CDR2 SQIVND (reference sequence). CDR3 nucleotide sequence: TGTGCCAGTAGTCCCCTTCGATCACAGGATCCCTATGGCTACACCTTC. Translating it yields CASSPLRSQDPYGYTF. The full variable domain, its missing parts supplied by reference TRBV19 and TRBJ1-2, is DGGITQSPKYLFRKEGQNVTLSCEQNLNHDAMYWYRQDPGQGLRLIYYSQIVNDFQKGDIAEGYSVSREKKESFPLTVTSAQKNPTAFYLCASSPLRSQDPYGYTFGSGTRLTVV.

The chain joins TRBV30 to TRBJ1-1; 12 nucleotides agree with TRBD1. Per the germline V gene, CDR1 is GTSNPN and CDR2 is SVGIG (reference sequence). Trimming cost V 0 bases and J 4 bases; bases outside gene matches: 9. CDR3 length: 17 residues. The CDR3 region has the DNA TGTGCCTGGAGTGTCCCGGGACAGGGGGCGGGGATCACTGAAGCTTTCTTT. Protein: CAWSVPGQGAGITEAFF.